Presented here are 31 T cell receptor beta chains from one specimen sequenced in a study of shared clonotypes between healthy human individuals. Sequencing was performed with immunoSEQ multiplex PCR; in TCRdb, only in-frame clones are kept and a portion is missing. The sample holds some 2.1 million clones, 85% to 95% seen once. Input material: naive CD4+ T cells sorted from blood. Subset reported: CD45RA+ positively selected. The receptors were sampled from a man aged 18 to 30 in good health.

A remark on this clone: Other nucleotide sequences in the sample specify the same CDR3. This chain uses TRBV10-3 with TRBJ2-2; 10 bases are a match to TRBD1. The CDR3 runs 15 residues. Germline-derived CDR1 and CDR2 are ENHRY and SYGVKD. Trimming took 8 bases from V and 7 from J; bases not matched to a gene: 10. This chain's CDR3 is CAILGETGGFGELFF. CDR3 nucleotides: TGTGCCATCCTCGGCGAGACAGGGGGCTTCGGGGAGCTGTTTTTT.

The chain joins TRBV19 to TRBJ2-7; TRBD1 might be the D (6 bases). In germline, CDR1 is LNHDA, CDR2 SQIVND (reference sequence). Deletions cut 3 bases from V and 6 bases from J, with 18 bases between. The CDR3 sequence is 15 residues long. DNA of the CDR3: TGTGCCAGTAGTATTCCGGGCAGGGGAGAGTCCGAGCAGTACTTC. This codes for CASSIPGRGESEQYF.

The chain employs TRBV13 and TRBJ1-2, with a possible D match to TRBD1 (5 bases). Germline CDR1 is PRHDT and CDR2 is FYEKMQ (reference sequence). The CDR3 extends over 15 amino acids. V dropped 5 bases and J dropped 6 bases, with 19 bases sitting between them. The CDR3 here is CASSRGPLGLDGYTF. The CDR3 region has the DNA TGTGCCAGCAGCCGGGGACCTCTTGGATTGGATGGCTACACCTTC.

V and J are TRBV30 and TRBJ2-3; perhaps TRBD2 as D (5 bases). This CDR3 is 12 amino acids long. Trimming took off 0 bases at V and 13 bases at J, with 14 bases between the two ends. From germline, CDR1 is GTSNPN and CDR2 SVGIG (reference sequence). The CDR3 region has the DNA TGTGCCTGGAGTGTATGGCCCGAGGGTAAGTATTTT. Translating it yields CAWSVWPEGKYF.

The rearrangement links TRBV5-1 to TRBJ2-2, with 11 nucleotides matching TRBD2. Germline CDR1 and CDR2: SGHRS and YFSETQ. The CDR3 spans 16 residues. The ends lost 3 bases at V and 1 base at J; junction bases unmatched: 2. CDR3 sequence: CASSSGTSGNTGELFF. The CDR3 DNA sequence: TGCGCCAGCAGCTCGGGGACTAGCGGGAACACCGGGGAGCTGTTTTTT.

The chain carries TRBV19 and TRBJ2-5; D assignment may be TRBD1 or TRBD2 (5 bases each). This CDR3 has 13 amino acids. Germline loops: CDR1 LNHDA, CDR2 SQIVND (reference sequence). Trimming shortened V by 6 bases and J by 3 bases, and 11 bases separated the two germline ends. CDR3 sequence: CASSGTLKETQYF. CDR3 coding DNA: TGTGCCAGTAGCGGGACCCTAAAAGAGACCCAGTACTTC.

This chain uses TRBV5-1 with TRBJ2-5; 7 bases fit TRBD1. The CDR3 sequence is 12 residues long. Germline CDR1 is SGHRS and CDR2 is YFSETQ. V lost 6 bases, J lost 5 bases, and 4 bases stayed unmatched. CDR3 region: CASNRDSETQYF. CDR3 nucleotide sequence: TGCGCCAGCAACCGGGACAGTGAGACCCAGTACTTC.

The V and J genes are TRBV6-6 and TRBJ2-1; D is uncertain. V was cut by 5 bases and J by 10 bases, with 12 bases left in between. CDR1 and CDR2 (germline): MNHNY, SVGAGI (reference sequence). This CDR3 has 12 residues. CDR3 in amino acids: CASSKSIGEQFF. CDR3 bases: TGTGCCAGCAGTAAGTCCATCGGGGAGCAGTTCTTC.

The V call is TRBV7-9, the J call TRBJ2-7; 9 bases are a match to TRBD2. J lost 3 bases, V lost 5 bases, and 8 bases had no gene match. From germline, CDR1 is SEHNR and CDR2 FQNEAQ (reference sequence). The CDR3 length is 15 residues. The CDR3, as DNA: TGTGCCAGCAGCGAAGGTCTAGCGGGGATCTACGAGCAGTACTTC. Amino acid sequence: CASSEGLAGIYEQYF.

This rearrangement joins TRBV19 to TRBJ2-7; 12 bases align to TRBD2. The CDR3 is 16 residues long. Germline V gives CDR1 LNHDA, CDR2 SQIVND (reference sequence). J gave up 0 bases and V 6 bases, and 6 bases lay outside the gene matches. In DNA, the CDR3 is TGTGCCAGTAGCAGGACTAGCGGGACCCGCTCCTACGAGCAGTACTTC. Protein: CASSRTSGTRSYEQYF.

The chain recombines TRBV23-1 with TRBJ1-3; perhaps TRBD1 as D (6 bases). TRBV23-1 is filed as an ORF, its function uncertain. This CDR3 comprises 17 residues. The V end lost 2 bases, the J end lost 0 bases, and 14 bases lay between the germline ends. The CDR3: CASSQPGGPHSGNTIYF. CDR3 nucleotides: TGCGCCAGCAGTCAACCCGGGGGGCCGCACTCTGGAAACACCATATATTTT.

This chain joins TRBV30 and TRBJ1-1, with TRBD1 identical over 7 bases. The length of the CDR3 is 14 residues. The germline V gene encodes CDR1 GTSNPN and CDR2 SVGIG (reference sequence). J lost 2 bases, V lost 3 bases, and 6 bases had no gene match. CDR3 region: CAWSAGTANTEAFF. In DNA form, the CDR3 reads TGTGCCTGGAGCGCCGGGACAGCTAACACTGAAGCTTTCTTT.

This clone was recorded a few times. The rearrangement uses TRBV6-6 and TRBJ2-7; TRBD2 matches 11 bases. Germline assignment: CDR1 MNHNY and CDR2 SVGAGI (reference sequence). V lost 6 bases and J lost 4; bases outside the gene matches: 5. This CDR3 has 14 residues. The DNA for the CDR3 is TGTGCCAGCAGCCAGACTAGCGGGAATTACGAGCAGTACTTC. Protein: CASSQTSGNYEQYF.

The J gene is TRBJ1-2, the V gene TRBV6-5, with D perhaps matching TRBD1 (5 bases). Germline V gives CDR1 MNHEY, CDR2 SVGAGI. CDR3 size: 15 residues. The V end lost 7 bases, the J end lost 4 bases, and 19 bases lay between the germline ends. CDR3 sequence (DNA): TGTGCCAGCACTCTAAAAACAGGTTCCGGCTATGGCTACACCTTC. As protein: CASTLKTGSGYGYTF.

The chain uses TRBV7-9 and TRBJ1-3; D remains ambiguous. Germline assignment: CDR1 SEHNR and CDR2 FQNEAQ (reference sequence). CDR3 length: 15 amino acids. Trimming removed 0 bases at V and 3 bases at J, with 9 bases between. Here the CDR3 DNA reads TGTGCCAGCAGCTTAGCCCGTGGGCTTGGAAACACCATATATTTT. Translation: CASSLARGLGNTIYF. The complete variable domain, with remaining parts taken from reference TRBV7-9 and TRBJ1-3, reads DTGVSQNPRHKITKRGQNVTFRCDPISEHNRLYWYRQTLGQGPEFLTYFQNEAQLEKSRLLSDRFSAERPKGSFSTLEIQRTEQGDSAMYLCASSLARGLGNTIYFGEGSWLTVV.

This sequence joins TRBV20-1 and TRBJ1-1, with D unresolved. V was cut by 5 bases and J by 6 bases, with 10 bases left in between. Germline V lookup: CDR1 DFQATT, CDR2 SNEGSKA (reference sequence). This CDR3 spans 11 amino acids. The DNA for the CDR3 is TGCAGTGCTCAGAGGGTCGCTGAAGCTTTCTTT. It is translated as CSAQRVAEAFF.

This rearrangement joins TRBV30 to TRBJ2-3; either TRBD1 or TRBD2 may fit D (5 bases each). In germline, CDR1 is GTSNPN, CDR2 SVGIG (reference sequence). CDR3 length: 15 residues. Trimming pared 0 bases from V and 5 bases from J, leaving 15 bases between. The CDR3: CAWSVGVLVIDTQYF. CDR3 DNA sequence: TGTGCCTGGAGTGTAGGGGTACTAGTTATAGATACGCAGTATTTT.

The chain couples TRBV28 to TRBJ1-2, with a possible D match to TRBD1 (6 bases). The CDR3 extends over 14 amino acids. Trimming stripped 3 bases from V and 7 bases from J, with 15 bases between. Germline V gene lookup returns CDR1 MDHEN and CDR2 SYDVKM. CDR3 in DNA: TGTGCCAGCAGTTTCCGTGAACAGGGTTCTGGCTACACCTTC. Translated: CASSFREQGSGYTF.

The rearrangement joins TRBV6-5 to TRBJ2-7, with D maybe TRBD1 (6 bases). The germline CDR1 and CDR2 sequences are MNHEY and SVGAGI. The CDR3 sequence is 14 residues long. With 4 bases removed from V and 3 bases from J, the gap between germline ends came to 13 bases. CDR3 in DNA: TGTGCCAGCAGTTTCGCAGGGGTTATCTACGAGCAGTACTTC. Translation gives CASSFAGVIYEQYF.

The CDR3 nucleotides are TGTGCCAGCAGCCCACCCGTCGGGACAGGGGAATACAATGAGCAGTTCTTC. This encodes CASSPPVGTGEYNEQFF. The V and J genes are TRBV7-2 and TRBJ2-1, with TRBD1 matching over 10 bases. In germline, CDR1 is SGHTA, CDR2 FQGNSA. The V and J ends lost 5 bases and 4 bases, in that order; junction bases with no gene match: 11. The CDR3 loop spans 17 amino acids.

This rearrangement joins TRBV18 to TRBJ1-3; possibly TRBD1 for D (5 bases). Between the trimmed V and J ends, which lost 2 bases and 0 bases, there was a span of 11 bases. CDR3 size: 16 residues. The germline V gene encodes CDR1 KGHSH and CDR2 LQKENI. The CDR3 bases are TGTGCCAGCTCACCAAGCGACAGTCTCTCTGGAAACACCATATATTTT. Its translation: CASSPSDSLSGNTIYF. Full variable domain (remainder filled in from reference TRBV18 and TRBJ1-3): NAGVMQNPRHLVRRRGQEARLRCSPMKGHSHVYWYRQLPEEGLKFMVYLQKENIIDESGMPKERFSAEFPKEGPSILRIQQVVRGDSAAYFCASSPSDSLSGNTIYFGEGSWLTVV.

The chain carries TRBV10-3 and TRBJ2-1; TRBD1 matches at 8 bases. The germline V gene encodes CDR1 ENHRY and CDR2 SYGVKD. J lost 4 bases, V lost 4 bases, and 9 bases had no gene match. The CDR3 has 16 amino acids. The CDR3 is CAISGSGTGRYNEQFF. The CDR3 DNA reads as TGTGCCATCAGTGGGTCCGGGACAGGCCGATACAATGAGCAGTTCTTC.

The chain recombines TRBV6-5 with TRBJ2-7; no clear D gene. The CDR3 is made up of 14 amino acids. Germline loops: CDR1 MNHEY, CDR2 SVGAGI. Trimming took 6 bases from V and 0 from J, leaving 12 bases between them. CDR3 amino acids: CASRPPTGSYEQYF. CDR3 DNA: TGTGCCAGCAGACCTCCGACTGGCTCCTACGAGCAGTACTTC.

The chain joins TRBV7-9 to TRBJ1-6; D might be TRBD1 (6 bases). V was shortened by 0 bases and J by 1 base, with 13 bases between the two germline ends. This CDR3 is built from 18 residues. Per germline, CDR1 SEHNR and CDR2 FQNEAQ (reference sequence). The CDR3, as DNA: TGTGCCAGCAGCTTAGCGCAGGGGATAGGGTCCTATAATTCACCCCTCCACTTT. It encodes CASSLAQGIGSYNSPLHF.

This sequence joins TRBV6-5 and TRBJ1-6; D is possibly TRBD1 (6 bases). The CDR3 has 15 amino acids. V was pared by 6 bases and J by 7 bases, with 16 bases between. CDR1 and CDR2 (germline): MNHEY, SVGAGI. The CDR3 nucleotides are TGTGCCAGCAGAAAGCCGGGACAAGTAAATTCACCCCTCCACTTT. This translates into CASRKPGQVNSPLHF.

Note on this clone: Other DNA sequences of this sample code for an identical CDR3. The V gene is TRBV30, the J gene TRBJ2-1; D is perhaps TRBD2 (5 bases). CDR1 is GTSNPN and CDR2 is SVGIG in the germline V gene (reference sequence). The CDR3 is 13 residues long. The V gene lost 4 bases and the J gene lost 1 base, with 8 bases spanning the gap. The CDR3 DNA reads TGTGCCTGGAACCGGGGATCCTACAATGAGCAGTTCTTC. It specifies CAWNRGSYNEQFF.

A single count supports this clone. The gene calls are TRBV6-5 and TRBJ1-2; D uncertain. The CDR3 totals 12 residues. Trimming stripped 8 bases from V and 7 bases from J, with 14 bases between. In germline, CDR1 is MNHEY, CDR2 SVGAGI. CDR3: CASAVPGSGYTF. The CDR3 coding sequence is TGTGCCAGCGCAGTCCCCGGGAGTGGCTACACCTTC.

The chain employs TRBV27 and TRBJ1-6; 8 bases line up with TRBD1. Germline CDR1 MNHEY, CDR2 SMNVEV (reference sequence). CDR3 length equals 16 residues. Trimming took 6 bases from V and 4 from J; bases not matched to a gene: 8. CDR3 coding DNA: TGTGCCAGCAGGCTTACCGGGACAGGATATAATTCACCCCTCCACTTT. Protein product: CASRLTGTGYNSPLHF.

V gene TRBV6-6 combines with J gene TRBJ1-1; D might be TRBD1 (5 bases). The CDR3 runs 12 residues. The germline CDR1 and CDR2 sequences are MNHNY and SVGAGI (reference sequence). Between the trimmed V and J ends, which lost 7 bases and 3 bases, there was a span of 9 bases. CDR3 sequence (DNA): TGTGCCAGCATGGACACGTACACTGAAGCTTTCTTT. Translation gives CASMDTYTEAFF.

V usage is TRBV6-5 and J usage is TRBJ2-7, with 8 bases fitting TRBD2. Per the germline V gene, CDR1 is MNHEY and CDR2 is SVGAGI. With V trimmed by 7 bases and J by 6 bases, 11 bases remained unmatched. The CDR3 has 14 amino acids. The CDR3 reads CASTSSGGGLEQYF. The CDR3 nucleotides read TGTGCCAGCACCTCGAGCGGGGGAGGCCTCGAGCAGTACTTC.

The chain is built from TRBV6-5 and TRBJ2-7; D is possibly TRBD2 (6 bases). The CDR3 extends over 13 amino acids. V lost 5 bases and J 5 bases, leaving 13 bases between the germline ends. Looked up from germline, CDR1 is MNHEY and CDR2 is SVGAGI. The CDR3, as DNA: TGTGCCAGCAGTCCCGGGGGAATCGACGAGCAGTACTTC. Translated: CASSPGGIDEQYF.